This entry lists 16 T cell receptor beta chains sequenced from one sample in a study of T cell repertoires in cytomegalovirus infection. From the reads, TCRdb called clonotypes with MiXCR, one entry per CDR3 protein. The table lists about 440,000 distinct CDR3 sequences, under 40% of them singletons, with roughly an eighth in the top ten. The sequencing input was PBMCs. These receptors were obtained from a human donor in good health (CMV status not recorded). Some clones in this sample may be carry-over from other donors' samples.

The chain has TRBV4-3 and TRBJ2-2; D unresolved. This CDR3 has 13 amino acids. Germline CDR1 and CDR2: LGHNA and YSLEER. The V end was cut by 4 bases, the J end by 6 bases, with 9 bases between. The CDR3 coding sequence is TGCGCCAGCAGCCTTGGGTGGGCCGGGGAGCTGTTTTTT. Translated: CASSLGWAGELFF.

This sequence joins TRBV11-2 and TRBJ2-7, with D tentatively TRBD2 (6 bases). The CDR3 has 14 amino acids. The V end lost 8 bases, the J end lost 5 bases, and 19 bases lay between the germline ends. CDR1 is SGHAT and CDR2 is FQNNGV in the germline V gene. The CDR3 nucleotides read TGTGCCAGCTCCTCCGTGCCAGCGGGCCACGAGCAGTACTTC. Protein sequence: CASSSVPAGHEQYF.

This clonotype showed up just once. This chain connects TRBV5-6 to TRBJ2-5, with D possibly TRBD2 on 7 matching bases. Germline-derived CDR1 and CDR2 are SGHDT and YYEEEE. Trimming pared 1 base from V and 9 bases from J, leaving 22 bases between. The CDR3 contains 16 residues. As DNA, the CDR3 is TGTGCCAGCAGCTTGTCCACCAACAGGGCCCGGGGGGCCCAGTACTTC. This translates into CASSLSTNRARGAQYF.

In this sample, this clonotype turned up many times. This chain links TRBV7-2 with TRBJ1-2; maybe TRBD1 (6 bases). Germline V gene lookup returns CDR1 SGHTA and CDR2 FQGNSA. V was shortened by 5 bases and J by 0 bases, with 13 bases between the two germline ends. CDR3 size: 15 residues. The CDR3 sequence: CASSPKTGPNYGYTF. CDR3 coding DNA: TGTGCCAGCAGCCCGAAGACAGGTCCTAACTATGGCTACACCTTC.

Only a few counts were recorded for this clonotype. The chain uses TRBV11-1 and TRBJ2-1, with TRBD2 identical over 11 bases. Germline V gene data show CDR1 as SGHAT and CDR2 as FQDESV (reference sequence). The CDR3 length is 15 residues. V trimming: 5 bases; J trimming: 10 bases; junction bases outside the gene matches: 10. CDR3 amino acids: CASSTGLAEPQEQFF. In DNA, the CDR3 is TGTGCCAGCAGCACGGGACTAGCGGAGCCCCAAGAGCAGTTCTTC.

This clonotype turned up a few times. This rearrangement joins TRBV6-1 to TRBJ1-4; the D gene is possibly TRBD1 (6 bases). The V gene's germline CDR1 is MNHNS and CDR2 SASEGT. V was clipped by 6 bases and J by 7 bases, with 15 bases between them. This CDR3 contains 14 residues. The CDR3 nucleotides are TGTGCCAGCAGGATCCGGGGGGCAGGTGAAAAACTGTTTTTT. Its translation is CASRIRGAGEKLFF.

In this sample, this clonotype turned up a few times. This sequence joins TRBV28 and TRBJ2-7; D tentatively fits TRBD1 or TRBD2 (5 bases each). The CDR3 consists of 12 residues. V dropped 7 bases and J dropped 7 bases, with 14 bases sitting between them. CDR1 is MDHEN and CDR2 is SYDVKM in the germline V gene. The CDR3 DNA reads as TGTGCCAGCAAAAACCTTGGGGGTGAGCAGTACTTC. Its protein product is CASKNLGGEQYF. The entire variable domain, with the rest obtained from reference TRBV28 and TRBJ2-7, is as follows: DVKVTQSSRYLVKRTGEKVFLECVQDMDHENMFWYRQDPGLGLRLIYFSYDVKMKEKGDIPEGYSVSREKKERFSLILESASTNQTSMYLCASKNLGGEQYFGPGTRLTVT.

Regarding this clonotype: A much larger clone differs by one base, so this may be a read error. The V and J genes are TRBV7-6 and TRBJ1-5, with D possibly TRBD1 on 6 matching bases. This CDR3 region has 13 residues. Germline-derived CDR1 and CDR2 are SGHVS and FNYEAQ. DNA of the CDR3: TGTGCCATCAGCCGTCAGGGGAATCAGCCCCAGCATTTT. This encodes CAISRQGNQPQHF.

J is TRBJ2-7 and V is TRBV12-3 or TRBV12-4; D gene ambiguous. The CDR3 runs 12 residues. V lost 5 bases to trimming and J lost 4 bases, with 9 bases between them. The CDR3 loop reads CASSPSQYEQYF. CDR3 DNA sequence: TGTGCCAGCAGTCCCTCTCAATACGAGCAGTACTTC.

A remark on this clonotype: A much larger clone lies a single base off, so this may be a read error. This chain links TRBV7-2 with TRBJ2-3, with 8 nucleotides matching TRBD2. Germline assignment: CDR1 SGHTA and CDR2 FQGNSA. This CDR3 comprises 14 residues. Here the CDR3 reads CASSLGLGTDTQSF. Here the CDR3 DNA reads TGTGCCAGCAGCCTGGGACTAGGCACAGATACGCAGTCTTTT.

This clonotype has a handful of counts. This chain links TRBV12-3 or TRBV12-4 with TRBJ1-5; 10 positions match TRBD1. Losses at the gene ends were 5 bases for V and 3 bases for J; bases not matched to a gene: 4. CDR3 size: 15 residues. The CDR3 coding sequence is TGTGCCAGCAGTCCAGGGACAGGGGTCAATCAGCCCCAGCATTTT. Translation gives CASSPGTGVNQPQHF.

The chain uses TRBV7-6 and TRBJ2-7; 9 bases map to TRBD2. After removal of 5 bases from V and 1 base from J, the junction contained 9 bases not matched to a gene. Germline V gives CDR1 SGHVS, CDR2 FNYEAQ. The CDR3 is made up of 16 amino acids. CDR3 loop: CASSPSSGGPSYEQYF. The CDR3 region has the DNA TGTGCCAGCAGCCCGTCAAGCGGGGGGCCTTCCTACGAGCAGTACTTC.

The chain links TRBV28 to TRBJ1-1; tentative D call: TRBD1 (5 bases). With 8 bases removed from V and 1 base from J, the gap between germline ends came to 20 bases. This CDR3 has 16 amino acids. Per the germline V gene, CDR1 is MDHEN and CDR2 is SYDVKM. CDR3 in DNA: TGTGCCAGCCCCTCCACGGTAGGGGATGGGAACACTGAAGCTTTCTTT. Its protein is CASPSTVGDGNTEAFF.

The V call is TRBV6-1, the J call TRBJ2-7, with D tentatively TRBD1 (5 bases). V was clipped by 6 bases and J by 5 bases, with 11 bases between them. Germline V gene sequence: CDR1 MNHNS, CDR2 SASEGT. The CDR3 loop spans 12 amino acids. The CDR3 nucleotides are TGTGCCAGCAGCTCAGGGTTCAACGAGCAGTACTTC. It is translated as CASSSGFNEQYF.

Concerning this clonotype: A read error may account for a junction end that differs from germline. The gene calls are TRBV6-6 and TRBJ1-1; TRBD1 is a possible D gene (6 bases). Germline assignment: CDR1 MNHNY and CDR2 SVGAGI (reference sequence). The CDR3 spans 14 residues. The DNA of the CDR3 is TGTGCCAGCAGATGGGGGCGGACGAACACGGAAGCTTTCTTT. Encoded protein: CASRWGRTNTEAFF.

The chain has TRBV28 and TRBJ1-2; TRBD1 aligns across 8 bases. Germline CDR1 MDHEN, CDR2 SYDVKM. CDR3 length equals 13 residues. V shed 7 bases and J 3 bases; nucleotides not matched to a gene: 4. CDR3 nucleotides: TGTGCCAGCACCCTGACAGGGGACTATGGCTACACCTTC. It is translated as CASTLTGDYGYTF.